The clone carrying this T cell receptor beta chain was seen ten or more times. No antigen is known for it. This sample is drawn from a study of T-cell reconstitution after alpha-beta-depleted transplantation in children. As it was prepared, the TCRbeta library received unique molecular identifiers. TCRdb passed the PCR reads through MiXCR, listing each CDR3 protein once. The sample lists a few hundred thousand distinct CDR3 sequences, approximately 10% occurring once. V lost 2 bases and J 15 bases, leaving 11 bases between the germline ends. The CDR3 has 11 residues. Findings of the study overall: Diversity of TCRbeta at day 60 was high in some patients, arising from surviving recipient T cells and thymic progenitors. Newly produced T cells mostly accounted for T-cell counts and diversity one year post-transplant. Expanded graft clones, several hundred of them, were reportedly the source of alpha-beta T cells about two months after transplant.

The specimen comprised peripheral blood, sampled 180 days after TCRalphabeta/CD19-depleted stem cell transplant. The J gene is TRBJ2-1, the V gene TRBV12-3 or TRBV12-4, with a weak D call TRBD2 (5 bases). This clonotype originated in a male patient aged 2 to 9 who had a stem cell transplant for chronic granulomatous disease, so the T cells may come from the graft donor. CDR3 in amino acids: CASSLRGRRFF. As DNA, the CDR3 is TGTGCCAGCAGTTTACGCGGGCGTCGGTTCTTC.